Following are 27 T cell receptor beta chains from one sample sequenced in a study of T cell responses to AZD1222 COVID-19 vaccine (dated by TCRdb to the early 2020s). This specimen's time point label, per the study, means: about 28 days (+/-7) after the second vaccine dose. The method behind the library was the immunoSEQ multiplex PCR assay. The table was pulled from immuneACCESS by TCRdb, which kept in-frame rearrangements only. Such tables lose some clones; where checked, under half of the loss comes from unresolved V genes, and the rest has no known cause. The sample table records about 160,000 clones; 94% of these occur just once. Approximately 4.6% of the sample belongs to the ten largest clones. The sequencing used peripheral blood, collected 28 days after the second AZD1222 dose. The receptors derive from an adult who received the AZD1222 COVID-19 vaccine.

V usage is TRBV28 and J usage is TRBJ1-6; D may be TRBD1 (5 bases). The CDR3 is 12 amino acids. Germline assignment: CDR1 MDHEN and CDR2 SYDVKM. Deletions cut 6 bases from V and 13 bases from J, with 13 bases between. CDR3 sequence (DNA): TGTGCCAGCAGCACAACAGGAACTCCCCTCCACTTT. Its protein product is CASSTTGTPLHF.

Here the CDR3 reads CASSLTLNTGELFF. CDR3 DNA: TGTGCCAGCAGCTTGACTCTTAACACCGGGGAGCTGTTTTTT. This chain joins TRBV5-6 and TRBJ2-2; D gene unclear. The CDR3 length is 14 residues. Germline CDR1 and CDR2: SGHDT and YYEEEE. V was clipped by 1 base and J by 2 bases, with 6 bases between them.

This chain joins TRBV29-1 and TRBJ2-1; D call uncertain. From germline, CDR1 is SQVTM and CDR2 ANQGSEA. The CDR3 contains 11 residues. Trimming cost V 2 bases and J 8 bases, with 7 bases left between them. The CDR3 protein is CSVEISYEQFF. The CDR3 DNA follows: TGCAGCGTTGAAATTAGCTATGAGCAGTTCTTC.

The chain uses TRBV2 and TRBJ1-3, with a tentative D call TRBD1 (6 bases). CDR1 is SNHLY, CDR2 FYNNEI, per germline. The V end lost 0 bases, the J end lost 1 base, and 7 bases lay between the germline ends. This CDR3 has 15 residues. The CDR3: CASSEAGGSGNTIYF. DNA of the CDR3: TGTGCCAGCAGTGAAGCAGGGGGTTCTGGAAACACCATATATTTT.

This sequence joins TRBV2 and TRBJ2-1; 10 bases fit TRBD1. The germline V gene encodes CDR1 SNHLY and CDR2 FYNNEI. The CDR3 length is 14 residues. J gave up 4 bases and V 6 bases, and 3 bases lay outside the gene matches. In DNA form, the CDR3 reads TGTGCCAGCAGAAGACAGGGGGCTTACAATGAGCAGTTCTTC. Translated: CASRRQGAYNEQFF.

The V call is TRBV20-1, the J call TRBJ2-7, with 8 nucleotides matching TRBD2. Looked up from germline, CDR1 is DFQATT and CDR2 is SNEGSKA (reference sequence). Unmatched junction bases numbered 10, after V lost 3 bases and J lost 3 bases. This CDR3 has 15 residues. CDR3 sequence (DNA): TGCAGTGCTAGTTCCGGGGGGGGACTAGTCTACGAGCAGTACTTC. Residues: CSASSGGGLVYEQYF.

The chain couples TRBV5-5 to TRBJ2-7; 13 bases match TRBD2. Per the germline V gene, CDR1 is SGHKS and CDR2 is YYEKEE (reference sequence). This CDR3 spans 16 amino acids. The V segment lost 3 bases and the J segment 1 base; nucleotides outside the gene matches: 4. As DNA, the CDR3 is TGTGCCAGCAGCTCAGGACTAGCGGGAGCGTCCTACGAGCAGTACTTC. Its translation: CASSSGLAGASYEQYF.

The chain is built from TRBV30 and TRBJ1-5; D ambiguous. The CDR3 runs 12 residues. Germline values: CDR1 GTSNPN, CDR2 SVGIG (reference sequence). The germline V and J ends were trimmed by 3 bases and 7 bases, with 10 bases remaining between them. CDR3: CAWSDVRQPQHF. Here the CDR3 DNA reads TGTGCCTGGAGCGATGTAAGGCAGCCCCAGCATTTT.

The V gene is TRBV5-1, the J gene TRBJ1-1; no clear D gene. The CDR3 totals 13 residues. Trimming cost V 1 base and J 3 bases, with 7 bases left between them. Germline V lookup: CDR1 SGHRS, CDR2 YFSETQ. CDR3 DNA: TGCGCCAGCAGCTTGATCGGGGACACTGAAGCTTTCTTT. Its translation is CASSLIGDTEAFF.

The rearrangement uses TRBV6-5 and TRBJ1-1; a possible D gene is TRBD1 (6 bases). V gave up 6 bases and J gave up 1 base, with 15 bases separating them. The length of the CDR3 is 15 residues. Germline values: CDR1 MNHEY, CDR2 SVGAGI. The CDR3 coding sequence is TGTGCCAGCAGGCGTAACAGGGCACAGAACACTGAAGCTTTCTTT. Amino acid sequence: CASRRNRAQNTEAFF.

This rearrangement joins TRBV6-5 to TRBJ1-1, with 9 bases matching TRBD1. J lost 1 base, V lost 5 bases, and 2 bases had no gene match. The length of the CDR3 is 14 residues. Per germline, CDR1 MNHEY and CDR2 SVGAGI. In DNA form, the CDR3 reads TGTGCCAGCAGTCCGGGACAGGGGAACACTGAAGCTTTCTTT. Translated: CASSPGQGNTEAFF.

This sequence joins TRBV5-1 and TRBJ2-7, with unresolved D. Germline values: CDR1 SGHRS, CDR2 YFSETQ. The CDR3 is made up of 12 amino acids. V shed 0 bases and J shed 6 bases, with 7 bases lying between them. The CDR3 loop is CASSLGGREQYF. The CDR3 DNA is TGCGCCAGCAGCTTGGGCGGTCGCGAGCAGTACTTC.

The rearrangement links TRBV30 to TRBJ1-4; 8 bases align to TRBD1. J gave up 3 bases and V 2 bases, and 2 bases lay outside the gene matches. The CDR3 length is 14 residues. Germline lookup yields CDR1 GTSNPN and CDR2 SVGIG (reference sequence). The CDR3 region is CAWSQGAANEKLFF. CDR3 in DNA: TGTGCCTGGAGTCAGGGGGCAGCTAATGAAAAACTGTTTTTT.

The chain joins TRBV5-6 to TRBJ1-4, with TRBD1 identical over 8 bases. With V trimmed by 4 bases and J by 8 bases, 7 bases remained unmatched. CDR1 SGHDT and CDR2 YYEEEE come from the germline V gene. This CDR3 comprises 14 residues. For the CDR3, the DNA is TGTGCCAGCAGCGAGACAGGGGTACGAGAAAAACTGTTTTTT. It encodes CASSETGVREKLFF.

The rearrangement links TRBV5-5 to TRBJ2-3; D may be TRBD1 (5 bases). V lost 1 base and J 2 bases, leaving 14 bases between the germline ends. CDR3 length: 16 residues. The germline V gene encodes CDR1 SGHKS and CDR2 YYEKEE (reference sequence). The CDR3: CASSLTWAGNTDTQYF. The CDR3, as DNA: TGTGCCAGCAGCTTGACATGGGCAGGGAACACAGATACGCAGTATTTT.

Here the CDR3 reads CASAAGQGGSYEQYF. In DNA, the CDR3 is TGTGCCAGCGCGGCGGGACAGGGGGGGTCCTACGAGCAGTACTTC. The rearrangement uses TRBV6-5 and TRBJ2-7; 11 nucleotides align to TRBD1. Germline CDR1 MNHEY, CDR2 SVGAGI. The CDR3 sequence is 15 residues long. Trimming at V came to 8 bases and at J to 1 base, leaving 7 bases not matched to a gene.

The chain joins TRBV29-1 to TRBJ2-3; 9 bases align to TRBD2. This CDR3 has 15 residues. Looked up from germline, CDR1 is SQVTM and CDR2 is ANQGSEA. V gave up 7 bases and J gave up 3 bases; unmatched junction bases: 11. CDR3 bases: TGCAGCGGGACTTCAGCGGGAGGACAAACAGATACGCAGTATTTT. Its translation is CSGTSAGGQTDTQYF.

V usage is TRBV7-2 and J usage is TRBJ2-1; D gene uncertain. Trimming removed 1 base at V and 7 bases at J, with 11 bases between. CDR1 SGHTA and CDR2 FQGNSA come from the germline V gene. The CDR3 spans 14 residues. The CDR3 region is CASSLGRVGNEQFF. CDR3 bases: TGTGCCAGCAGCTTAGGAAGGGTAGGGAATGAGCAGTTCTTC.

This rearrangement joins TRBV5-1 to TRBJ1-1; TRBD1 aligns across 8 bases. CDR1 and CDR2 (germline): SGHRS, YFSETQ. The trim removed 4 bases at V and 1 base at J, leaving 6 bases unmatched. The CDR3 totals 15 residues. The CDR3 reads CASSPGQGTNTEAFF. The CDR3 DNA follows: TGCGCCAGCAGCCCTGGACAGGGAACGAACACTGAAGCTTTCTTT.

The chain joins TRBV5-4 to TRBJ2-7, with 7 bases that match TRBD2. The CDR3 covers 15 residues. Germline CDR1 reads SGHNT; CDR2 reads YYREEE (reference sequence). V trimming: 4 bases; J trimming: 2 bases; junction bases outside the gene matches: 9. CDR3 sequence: CASSALPSGTYEQYF. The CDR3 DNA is TGTGCCAGCAGCGCCCTCCCTAGCGGTACCTACGAGCAGTACTTC.

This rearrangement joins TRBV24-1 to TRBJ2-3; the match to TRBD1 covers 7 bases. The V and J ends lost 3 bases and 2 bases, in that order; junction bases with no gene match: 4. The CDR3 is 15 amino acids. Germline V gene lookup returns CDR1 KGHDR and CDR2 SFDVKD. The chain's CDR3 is CATSDTTGLTDTQYF. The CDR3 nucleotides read TGTGCCACCAGTGATACGACAGGGCTCACAGATACGCAGTATTTT.

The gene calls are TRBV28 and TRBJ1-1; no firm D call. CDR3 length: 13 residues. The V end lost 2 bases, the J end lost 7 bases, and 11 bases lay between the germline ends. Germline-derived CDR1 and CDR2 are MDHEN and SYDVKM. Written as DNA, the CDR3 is TGTGCCAGCAGTTTAGGTAGTATATTTGAAGCTTTCTTT. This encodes CASSLGSIFEAFF.

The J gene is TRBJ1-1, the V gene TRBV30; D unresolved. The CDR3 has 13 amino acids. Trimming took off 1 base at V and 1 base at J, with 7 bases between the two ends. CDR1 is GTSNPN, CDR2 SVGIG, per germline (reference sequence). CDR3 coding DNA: TGTGCCTGGAGTGGACACTCGAACACTGAAGCTTTCTTT. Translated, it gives CAWSGHSNTEAFF.

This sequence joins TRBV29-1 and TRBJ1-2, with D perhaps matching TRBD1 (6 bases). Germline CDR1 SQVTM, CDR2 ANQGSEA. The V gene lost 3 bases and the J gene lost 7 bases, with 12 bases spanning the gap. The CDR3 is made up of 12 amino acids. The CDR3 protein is CSVEADRTGYTF. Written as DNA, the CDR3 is TGCAGCGTTGAGGCGGACAGAACTGGCTACACCTTC.

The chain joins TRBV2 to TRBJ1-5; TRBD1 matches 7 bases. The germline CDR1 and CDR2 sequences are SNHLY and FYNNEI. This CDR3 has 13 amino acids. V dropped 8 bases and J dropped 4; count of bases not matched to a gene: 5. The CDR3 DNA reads TGTGCCAGCGAGAGGGACAGTAATCAGCCCCAGCATTTT. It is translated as CASERDSNQPQHF.

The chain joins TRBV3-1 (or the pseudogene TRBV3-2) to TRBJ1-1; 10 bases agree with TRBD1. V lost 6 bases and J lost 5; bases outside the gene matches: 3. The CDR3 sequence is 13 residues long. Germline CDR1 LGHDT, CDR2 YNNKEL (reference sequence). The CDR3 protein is CASRDRGGTEAFF. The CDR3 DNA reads TGTGCCAGCAGGGACAGGGGGGGAACTGAAGCTTTCTTT.

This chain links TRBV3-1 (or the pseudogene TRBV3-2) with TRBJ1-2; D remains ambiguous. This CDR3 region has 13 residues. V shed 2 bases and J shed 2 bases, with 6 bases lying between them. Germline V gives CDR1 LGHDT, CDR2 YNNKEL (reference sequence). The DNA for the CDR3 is TGTGCCAGCAGCCAAAACACAAACTATGGCTACACCTTC. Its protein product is CASSQNTNYGYTF.